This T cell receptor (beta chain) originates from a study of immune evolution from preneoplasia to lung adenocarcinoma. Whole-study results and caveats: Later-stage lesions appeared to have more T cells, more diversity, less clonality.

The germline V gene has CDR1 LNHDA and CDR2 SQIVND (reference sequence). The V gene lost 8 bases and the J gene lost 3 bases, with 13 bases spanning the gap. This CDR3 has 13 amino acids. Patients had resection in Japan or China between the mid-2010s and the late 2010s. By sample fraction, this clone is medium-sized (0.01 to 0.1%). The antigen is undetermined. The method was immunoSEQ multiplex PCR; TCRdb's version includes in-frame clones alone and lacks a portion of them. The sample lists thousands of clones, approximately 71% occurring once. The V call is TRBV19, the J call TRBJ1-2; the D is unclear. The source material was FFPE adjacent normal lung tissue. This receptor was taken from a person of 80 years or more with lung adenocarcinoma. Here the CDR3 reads CASSEAGYYGYTF. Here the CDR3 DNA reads TGTGCCAGTTCCGAGGCAGGCTACTATGGCTACACCTTC.